This T cell receptor (beta chain) was recorded in a study of cytomegalovirus exposure and HLA in healthy donors. The CDR3 totals 14 residues. V lost 5 bases, J lost 7 bases, and 8 bases stayed unmatched. Looked up from germline, CDR1 is MDHEN and CDR2 is SYDVKM. In the case of this clone: Its antigen is unknown.

Amplification used 60 Vbeta primers and 13 Jbeta primers. The data were produced by immunoSEQ multiplex PCR, yet TCRdb's version contains in-frame clones alone and is incomplete. The sample includes 120,000 to 150,000 clones, about 79% of them seen just once. Study-wide results and limits: Immune exposure information comprised only CMV serostatus. Apparent HLA restriction characterized most CMV-associated TCR beta chains in a later analysis. In a later analysis, productive TCRs from donors in an Asian-associated ancestry cluster reportedly carried fewer N-insertions than the cohort mean.

The chain couples TRBV28 to TRBJ1-5; 7 positions agree with TRBD1. The receptor was derived from a woman aged 25 to 39 in good health and CMV-seronegative. Sequencing input: PBMCs. The CDR3 nucleotides are TGTGCCAGCAGTGCGACAGGGTTTAGCCAGCCCCAGCATTTT. This encodes CASSATGFSQPQHF.